This TCR beta chain is drawn from a study of T cell responses to AZD1222 COVID-19 vaccine. Study conclusions and caveats: Two AZD1222 doses significantly raised spike-specific TCR breadth and depth over controls. Of the AZD1222 recipients, only 5 or 6 were seropositive at baseline. No repertoire was sampled before or during the peak T cell response, only after it. Donors in the cohort were predominantly white British and more often female, and clonal diversity was possibly underestimated.

This CDR3 has 16 amino acids. CDR1 is SGHTA and CDR2 is FQGNSA in the germline V gene. Trimming at V came to 2 bases and at J to 2 bases, leaving 5 bases not matched to a gene. Assay: immunoSEQ multiplex PCR; the TCRdb copy retains only in-frame clones and omits some. Of 180,000 or so clones in the sample, more than 90% were seen once. This clone was counted a single time. The antigen is undetermined. The specimen was peripheral blood, collected on day 0 of AZD1222 vaccination. The source of this sequence is an adult in good health. The chain uses TRBV7-2 and TRBJ2-2; 7 positions match TRBD2. For the CDR3, the DNA is TGTGCCAGCAGCTTAACCAGCGGGGCCAACACCGGGGAGCTGTTTTTT. Translating it yields CASSLTSGANTGELFF.